A selection of T cell receptor beta chains follows, all from one sample in a study of neurological immune-mediated disorders. TCRdb fed the 5' RACE reads into MiXCR, producing one record per CDR3 protein. The sample holds 45,000 to 55,000 distinct CDR3 sequences; approximately 3.5% are singletons and the top ten take roughly 5.5%. The sample consisted of PBMCs. The receptors come from a man aged 35 to 55 with multiple sclerosis. CDR3s include the opening cysteine and the closing phenylalanine or tryptophan. Fields, in order: V gene, J gene, CDR3 protein.

v_call: TRBV6-5; j_call: TRBJ1-2; cdr3_aa: CASSPDLGGYGYTF
v_call: TRBV28; j_call: TRBJ2-7; cdr3_aa: CASSYPKQGPLEQYF
v_call: TRBV4-2; j_call: TRBJ2-1; cdr3_aa: CASSQFQTLTNEQFF
v_call: TRBV7-9; j_call: TRBJ1-1; cdr3_aa: CASSLEGGSEAFF
v_call: TRBV20-1; j_call: TRBJ2-7; cdr3_aa: CSARDRNKIYEQYF
v_call: TRBV20-1; j_call: TRBJ2-7; cdr3_aa: CSASTPGSREQYF
v_call: TRBV5-1; j_call: TRBJ2-7; cdr3_aa: CASSLNSAGDSYEQYF
v_call: TRBV7-2; j_call: TRBJ1-5; cdr3_aa: CASSLSDRAPQPQNF
v_call: TRBV7-2; j_call: TRBJ1-6; cdr3_aa: CASSLEPGNSPLNF
v_call: TRBV20-1; j_call: TRBJ1-6; cdr3_aa: CSAKDRSLDSPLHF
v_call: TRBV12-3/TRBV12-4; j_call: TRBJ2-7; cdr3_aa: CASSFGTGSYEQYF
v_call: TRBV29-1; j_call: TRBJ1-1; cdr3_aa: CSVEQDRGKREAFF
v_call: TRBV28; j_call: TRBJ2-7; cdr3_aa: CASSFHGQGFGEQYF
v_call: TRBV20-1; j_call: TRBJ2-1; cdr3_aa: CSATRTSGGKLLTYNEQFF
v_call: TRBV19; j_call: TRBJ1-5; cdr3_aa: CASTGTGTQPQHF
v_call: TRBV2; j_call: TRBJ2-2; cdr3_aa: CASSSGTTGELFF
v_call: TRBV20-1; j_call: TRBJ2-5; cdr3_aa: CSAPHSTGGVTQYF
v_call: TRBV5-1; j_call: TRBJ1-1; cdr3_aa: CASSLGDAEAFF
v_call: TRBV6-6; j_call: TRBJ2-2; cdr3_aa: CASLGENTGELFF
v_call: TRBV5-6; j_call: TRBJ2-7; cdr3_aa: CASSPRGGPLEQYF
v_call: TRBV30; j_call: TRBJ2-5; cdr3_aa: CAWSVGGGVEETQYF
v_call: TRBV5-1; j_call: TRBJ2-3; cdr3_aa: CASSLAQRGRDTQYF
v_call: TRBV10-3; j_call: TRBJ1-2; cdr3_aa: CAISEPRRGSNYGYTF
v_call: TRBV7-9; j_call: TRBJ1-2; cdr3_aa: CASSYTGNGYTF
v_call: TRBV11-2; j_call: TRBJ2-2; cdr3_aa: CASSLGSGTGELFF
v_call: TRBV5-1; j_call: TRBJ1-6; cdr3_aa: CASSLARDNSPLHF
v_call: TRBV5-5; j_call: TRBJ1-2; cdr3_aa: CASSPRTGGDYGYTF
v_call: TRBV20-1; j_call: TRBJ1-2; cdr3_aa: CRGRGGESDYTF
v_call: TRBV7-8; j_call: TRBJ1-1; cdr3_aa: CASSSAPGGVNTEAFF
v_call: TRBV5-1; j_call: TRBJ1-1; cdr3_aa: CASSLGGGGTEAFF